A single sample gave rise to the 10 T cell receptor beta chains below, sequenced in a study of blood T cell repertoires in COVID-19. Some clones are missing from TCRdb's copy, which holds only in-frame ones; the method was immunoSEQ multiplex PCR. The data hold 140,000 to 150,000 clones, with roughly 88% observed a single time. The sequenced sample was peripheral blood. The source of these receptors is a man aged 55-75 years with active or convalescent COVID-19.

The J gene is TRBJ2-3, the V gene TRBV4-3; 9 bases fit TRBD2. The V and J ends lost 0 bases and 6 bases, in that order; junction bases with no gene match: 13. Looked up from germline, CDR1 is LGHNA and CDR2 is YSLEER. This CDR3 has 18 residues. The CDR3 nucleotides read TGCGCCAGCAGCCAAGAATTATCGCGAGCGGGAGGCGGGGATACGCAGTATTTT. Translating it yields CASSQELSRAGGGDTQYF.

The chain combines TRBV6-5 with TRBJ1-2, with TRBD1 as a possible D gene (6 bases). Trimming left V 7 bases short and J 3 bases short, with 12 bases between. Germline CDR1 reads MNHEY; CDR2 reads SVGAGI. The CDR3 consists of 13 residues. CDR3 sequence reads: CASKADSYYGYTF. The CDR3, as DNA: TGTGCCAGCAAAGCGGACAGCTACTATGGCTACACCTTC.

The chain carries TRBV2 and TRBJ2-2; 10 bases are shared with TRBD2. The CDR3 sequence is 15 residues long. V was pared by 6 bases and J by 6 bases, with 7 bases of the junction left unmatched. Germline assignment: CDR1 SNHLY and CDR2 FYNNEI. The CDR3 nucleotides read TGTGCCAGCAGATCTAGCGGGAGTCGGGCCGGGGAGCTGTTTTTT. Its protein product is CASRSSGSRAGELFF.

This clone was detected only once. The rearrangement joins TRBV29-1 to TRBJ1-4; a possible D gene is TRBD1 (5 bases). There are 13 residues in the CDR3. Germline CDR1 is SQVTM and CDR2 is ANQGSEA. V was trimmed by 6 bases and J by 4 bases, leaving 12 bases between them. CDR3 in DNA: TGCAGCGTCCCCGACAGTATTAATGAAAAACTGTTTTTT. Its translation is CSVPDSINEKLFF. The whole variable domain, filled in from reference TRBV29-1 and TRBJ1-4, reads SAVISQKPSRDICQRGTSLTIQCQVDSQVTMMFWYRQQPGQSLTLIATANQGSEATYESGFVIDKFPISRPNLTFSTLTVSNMSPEDSSIYLCSVPDSINEKLFFGSGTQLSVL.

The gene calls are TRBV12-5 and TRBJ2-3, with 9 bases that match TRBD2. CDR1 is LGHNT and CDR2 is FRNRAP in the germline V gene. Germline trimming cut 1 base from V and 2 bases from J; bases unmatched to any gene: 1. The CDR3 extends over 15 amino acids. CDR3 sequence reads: CASGLGGRATDTQYF. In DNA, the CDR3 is TGTGCTAGTGGTTTGGGCGGGAGGGCCACAGATACGCAGTATTTT.

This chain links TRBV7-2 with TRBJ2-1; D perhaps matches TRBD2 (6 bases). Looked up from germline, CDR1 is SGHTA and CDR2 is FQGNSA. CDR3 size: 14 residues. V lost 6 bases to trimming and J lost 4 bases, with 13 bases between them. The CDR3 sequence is CASRVREPYNEQFF. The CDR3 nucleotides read TGTGCCAGCAGGGTGCGGGAACCGTACAATGAGCAGTTCTTC.

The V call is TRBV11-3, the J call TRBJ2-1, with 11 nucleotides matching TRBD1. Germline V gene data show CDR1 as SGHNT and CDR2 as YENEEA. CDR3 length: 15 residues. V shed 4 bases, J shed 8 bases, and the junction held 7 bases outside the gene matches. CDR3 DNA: TGTGCCAGCAGCTCCGGGACAGGGGGAGGTCATGAGCAGTTCTTC. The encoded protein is CASSSGTGGGHEQFF.

CDR3 nucleotide sequence: TGTGCCAGCAGCCGTAGCCCTAGCAATCAGCCCCAGCATTTT. Residues: CASSRSPSNQPQHF. The chain carries TRBV27 and TRBJ1-5; unclear D gene. The CDR3 has 14 residues. The V and J ends lost 6 bases and 0 bases respectively, with 9 bases between them. From germline, CDR1 is MNHEY and CDR2 SMNVEV (reference sequence).

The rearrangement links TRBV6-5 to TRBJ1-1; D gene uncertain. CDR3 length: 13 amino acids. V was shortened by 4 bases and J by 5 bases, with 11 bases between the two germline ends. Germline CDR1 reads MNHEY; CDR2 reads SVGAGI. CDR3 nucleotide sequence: TGTGCCAGCAGTTCCCTAGAGCGGACTGAAGCTTTCTTT. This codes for CASSSLERTEAFF.

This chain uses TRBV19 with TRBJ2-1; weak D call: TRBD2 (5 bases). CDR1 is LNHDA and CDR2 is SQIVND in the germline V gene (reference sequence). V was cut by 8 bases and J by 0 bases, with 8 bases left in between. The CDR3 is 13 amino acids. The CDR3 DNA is TGTGCCAGTCGTGGGAGCTCCTACAATGAGCAGTTCTTC. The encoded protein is CASRGSSYNEQFF.